These 8 T cell receptor beta chains were sequenced from one sample in a study of blood T cell repertoires in COVID-19. Libraries were prepared by immunoSEQ multiplex PCR; TCRdb keeps only in-frame clonotypes and omits some of them. This sample has tens of thousands of clones, with roughly 80% found just once. The sequenced material came from peripheral blood. The receptors originated from an older woman with acute or convalescent COVID-19.

The chain is built from TRBV7-2 and TRBJ1-4; D is uncertain. V was cut by 2 bases and J by 0 bases, with 7 bases left in between. The CDR3 runs to 15 residues. CDR1 and CDR2 from the germline V gene are SGHTA and FQGNSA. The CDR3 spells CASSLSSATNEKLFF. CDR3 nucleotide sequence: TGTGCCAGCAGCTTATCTTCCGCAACTAATGAAAAACTGTTTTTT.

This chain joins TRBV7-3 and TRBJ2-7, with 9 bases aligning to TRBD2. V lost 5 bases to trimming and J lost 2 bases; unmatched junction nucleotides: 10. In germline, CDR1 is SGHTA, CDR2 FQGTGA. The CDR3 spans 16 residues. CDR3 in amino acids: CASSLSPLAGTYEQYF. CDR3 DNA sequence: TGTGCCAGCAGCCTCTCCCCGCTAGCGGGGACCTACGAGCAGTACTTC.

The chain recombines TRBV6-5 with TRBJ2-5; 9 positions match TRBD2. The germline V gene has CDR1 MNHEY and CDR2 SVGAGI. J lost 4 bases, V lost 6 bases, and 9 bases had no gene match. The CDR3 has 15 amino acids. In nucleotides, the CDR3 is TGTGCCAGCAGCGGGACTAGCCTTAACAGAGAGACCCAGTACTTC. This encodes CASSGTSLNRETQYF.

This clone was recorded a few times. Additional DNA sequences in this sample encode the identical CDR3. V gene TRBV18 combines with J gene TRBJ1-1, with 8 bases matching TRBD1. V dropped 3 bases and J dropped 1; count of bases not matched to a gene: 7. The CDR3 has 16 residues. CDR1 and CDR2 (germline): KGHSH, LQKENI. The CDR3 loop is CASSPMGGQENTEAFF. Written as DNA, the CDR3 is TGTGCCAGCTCACCGATGGGGGGACAGGAGAACACTGAAGCTTTCTTT. Full variable domain (outside the CDR3, taken from reference TRBV18 and TRBJ1-1): NAGVMQNPRHLVRRRGQEARLRCSPMKGHSHVYWYRQLPEEGLKFMVYLQKENIIDESGMPKERFSAEFPKEGPSILRIQQVVRGDSAAYFCASSPMGGQENTEAFFGQGTRLTVV.

The rearrangement links TRBV5-6 to TRBJ1-2; maybe TRBD1 (6 bases). The CDR3 spans 14 residues. V lost 4 bases, J lost 1 base, and 11 bases lay in between. Germline V lookup: CDR1 SGHDT, CDR2 YYEEEE. CDR3 nucleotide sequence: TGTGCCAGCAGCCACAGCAGGGGTAACTATGGCTACACCTTC. This gives the protein CASSHSRGNYGYTF.

The V call is TRBV28, the J call TRBJ1-1, with D uncertain. Germline V gene lookup returns CDR1 MDHEN and CDR2 SYDVKM. The ends were cut back, 6 bases at V and 4 bases at J, with 15 bases in the middle. There are 14 residues in the CDR3. CDR3 residues: CASSLDGISTEAFF. CDR3 coding DNA: TGTGCCAGCAGCCTAGACGGCATCAGCACTGAAGCTTTCTTT.

V is TRBV27 and J is TRBJ2-3; D is undetermined. Trimming shortened V by 7 bases and J by 4 bases, and 12 bases separated the two germline ends. CDR1 is MNHEY and CDR2 is SMNVEV in the germline V gene (reference sequence). There are 13 residues in the CDR3. As DNA, the CDR3 is TGTGCCAGCATGAGGCCTAATTCAGATACGCAGTATTTT. Its protein product is CASMRPNSDTQYF.

V and J are TRBV6-1 and TRBJ1-2; a weak D match, TRBD1 (6 bases). The CDR3 covers 16 residues. The V end lost 4 bases, the J end lost 5 bases, and 20 bases lay between the germline ends. Looked up from germline, CDR1 is MNHNS and CDR2 is SASEGT. The CDR3 loop reads CASSGPDRTLLYGYTF. DNA for the CDR3: TGTGCCAGCAGTGGCCCGGACAGAACACTCCTATATGGCTACACCTTC.